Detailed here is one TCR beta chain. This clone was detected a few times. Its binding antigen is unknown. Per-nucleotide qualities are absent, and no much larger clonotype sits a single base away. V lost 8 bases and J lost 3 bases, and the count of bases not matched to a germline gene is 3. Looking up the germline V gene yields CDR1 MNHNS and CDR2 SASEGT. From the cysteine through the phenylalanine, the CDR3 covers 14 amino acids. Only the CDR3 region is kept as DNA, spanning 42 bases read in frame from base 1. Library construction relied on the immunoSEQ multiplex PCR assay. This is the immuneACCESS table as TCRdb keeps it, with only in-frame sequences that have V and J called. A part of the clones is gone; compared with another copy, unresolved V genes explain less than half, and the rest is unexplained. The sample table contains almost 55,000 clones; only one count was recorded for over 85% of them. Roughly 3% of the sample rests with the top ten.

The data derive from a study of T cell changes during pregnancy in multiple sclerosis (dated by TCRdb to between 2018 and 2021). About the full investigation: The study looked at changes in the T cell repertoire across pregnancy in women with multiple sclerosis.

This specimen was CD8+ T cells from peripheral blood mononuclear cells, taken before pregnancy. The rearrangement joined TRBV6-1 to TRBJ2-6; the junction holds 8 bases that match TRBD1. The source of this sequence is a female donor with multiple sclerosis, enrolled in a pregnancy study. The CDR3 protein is CASQQGDGANVLTF. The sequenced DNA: TGTGCCAGCCAACAGGGGGATGGGGCCAACGTCCTGACTTTC.